The next 27 T cell receptor beta chains were all read from a single sample in a study of blood T cell repertoires in COVID-19. Sequencing used immunoSEQ multiplex PCR; TCRdb keeps in-frame clones, though not all of them. Altogether some 210,000 clones are present, 84% being singletons, with the ten largest covering approximately 8%. Material: peripheral blood. These receptors were collected from a woman aged 45-65 years with active or convalescent COVID-19.

The chain is built from TRBV6-4 and TRBJ2-7; D gene uncertain. The germline CDR1 and CDR2 sequences are MRHNA and SNTAGT. CDR3 length equals 12 residues. Trimming took 6 bases from V and 5 from J, leaving 11 bases between them. The CDR3 sequence: CASSADNHEQYV. The CDR3 nucleotides read TGTGCCAGCAGCGCCGACAACCACGAGCAGTACGTC.

This chain joins TRBV2 and TRBJ1-6; D perhaps matches TRBD1 (5 bases). The CDR3 contains 14 residues. The V end was cut by 7 bases, the J end by 5 bases, with 12 bases between. Germline V gene data show CDR1 as SNHLY and CDR2 as FYNNEI. CDR3 amino acids: CASNLQVNNSPLHF. CDR3 nucleotide sequence: TGTGCCAGCAATTTACAGGTGAATAATTCACCCCTCCACTTT.

The table lists this clone with a few counts. The chain carries TRBV15 and TRBJ2-3, with D perhaps TRBD1 (6 bases). Trimming stripped 0 bases from V and 2 bases from J, with 18 bases between. The CDR3 is 18 amino acids. Germline V gene data show CDR1 as LNHNV and CDR2 as YYDKDF (reference sequence). The CDR3: CATSRDFYRAISTDTQYF. The CDR3 coding sequence is TGTGCCACCAGCAGAGATTTCTACAGGGCGATATCCACAGATACGCAGTATTTT.

This rearrangement joins TRBV7-6 to TRBJ2-3; 9 bases match TRBD2. Germline V CDR1 and CDR2: SGHVS, FNYEAQ. The trim removed 5 bases at V and 8 bases at J, leaving 23 bases unmatched. CDR3 size: 19 residues. This chain's CDR3 is CASSPGEGGASGALGTQYF. For the CDR3, the DNA is TGTGCCAGCAGCCCCGGGGAGGGAGGGGCTAGCGGGGCCCTAGGTACGCAGTATTTT.

This clone was picked up one time. The CDR3 region has the DNA TGTGCCAGCAGCCTATATAACAGGGGTAACACTGAAGCTTTCTTT. Translated: CASSLYNRGNTEAFF. The V and J genes are TRBV14 and TRBJ1-1, with TRBD1 identical over 7 bases. The CDR3 sequence is 15 residues long. The trim removed 4 bases at V and 2 bases at J, leaving 7 bases unmatched. Germline V lookup: CDR1 SGHDN, CDR2 FVKESK.

This chain uses TRBV11-2 with TRBJ2-3; 10 bases match TRBD1. The V gene end was trimmed by 6 bases and the J gene end by 4 bases; junction bases not matched to a gene: 7. This CDR3 contains 15 residues. Germline-derived CDR1 and CDR2 are SGHAT and FQNNGV. The CDR3 sequence is CASSSRQGAADTQYF. CDR3 DNA sequence: TGTGCCAGCAGTAGCCGACAGGGGGCGGCAGATACGCAGTATTTT.

The chain uses TRBV7-6 and TRBJ1-2; 9 bases match TRBD1. The CDR3 runs 15 residues. V gave up 5 bases and J gave up 4 bases; unmatched junction bases: 8. CDR1 is SGHVS, CDR2 FNYEAQ, per germline. CDR3 DNA: TGTGCCAGCAGCCCCGGGACAGGGAGTTCCTATGGCTACACCTTC. It encodes CASSPGTGSSYGYTF.

The gene calls are TRBV30 and TRBJ2-1; possibly TRBD2 for D (5 bases). The CDR3 runs to 15 residues. V dropped 5 bases and J dropped 7 bases, with 21 bases sitting between them. CDR1 and CDR2 from the germline V gene are GTSNPN and SVGIG (reference sequence). The CDR3 region has the DNA TGTGCCTGGTCCCTAGGACTCCCTGGCCGAAATGAGCAGTTCTTC. It is translated as CAWSLGLPGRNEQFF.

The chain couples TRBV5-1 to TRBJ2-5, with 9 bases aligning to TRBD1. Germline V gene data show CDR1 as SGHRS and CDR2 as YFSETQ. This CDR3 contains 13 residues. V lost 5 bases to trimming and J lost 7 bases; unmatched junction nucleotides: 6. This chain's CDR3 is CASSGTGMATQYF. Here the CDR3 DNA reads TGCGCCAGCAGTGGGACAGGGATGGCGACCCAGTACTTC.

The chain joins TRBV6-5 to TRBJ2-7, with D possibly TRBD1 on 6 matching bases. The CDR3 is made up of 14 amino acids. Germline V lookup: CDR1 MNHEY, CDR2 SVGAGI. V was pared by 10 bases and J by 3 bases, with 19 bases between. The CDR3 spells CATRQAGAIYEQYV. The CDR3 DNA sequence: TGTGCCACAAGGCAGGCAGGGGCAATCTACGAGCAGTACGTC.

The chain links TRBV3-1 (or the pseudogene TRBV3-2) to TRBJ1-2; D not resolved. CDR1 and CDR2 from the germline V gene are LGHDT and YNNKEL (reference sequence). V was trimmed by 4 bases and J by 2 bases, leaving 14 bases between them. The CDR3 is made up of 15 amino acids. In DNA form, the CDR3 reads TGTGCCAGCAGCCGGCTGGCAGGCACAAACTATGGCTACACCTTC. This gives the protein CASSRLAGTNYGYTF.

V usage is TRBV28 and J usage is TRBJ2-1; D might be TRBD2 (5 bases). Germline V CDR1 and CDR2: MDHEN, SYDVKM. The CDR3 totals 15 residues. The germline V and J ends were trimmed by 6 bases and 8 bases, with 20 bases remaining between them. The CDR3 region is CASSRGYNRADEQFF. The DNA of the CDR3 is TGTGCCAGCAGCCGCGGGTATAACCGAGCCGATGAGCAGTTCTTC.

This chain connects TRBV11-2 to TRBJ2-1; 9 bases match TRBD2. Trimming at V came to 0 bases and at J to 5 bases, leaving 14 bases not matched to a gene. The CDR3 spans 19 residues. Germline V CDR1 and CDR2: SGHAT, FQNNGV. CDR3 in DNA: TGTGCCAGCAGCTTAGAGTCTTGGGGAGCGGGGGGCCCACACAATGAGCAGTTCTTC. This sequence encodes CASSLESWGAGGPHNEQFF. Drawing the rest from reference TRBV11-2 and TRBJ2-1, the complete variable domain is EAGVAQSPRYKIIEKRQSVAFWCNPISGHATLYWYQQILGQGPKLLIQFQNNGVVDDSQLPKDRFSAERLKGVDSTLKIQPAKLEDSAVYLCASSLESWGAGGPHNEQFFGPGTRLTVL.

This chain links TRBV9 with TRBJ1-2, with TRBD1 identical over 9 bases. CDR1 is SGDLS and CDR2 is YYNGEE in the germline V gene. There are 15 residues in the CDR3. V lost 0 bases, J lost 6 bases, and 6 bases stayed unmatched. The CDR3 sequence is CASSVGDRVGDGYTF. CDR3 nucleotide sequence: TGTGCCAGCAGCGTAGGGGACAGGGTGGGGGATGGCTACACCTTC. The variable domain in full, with the rest retrieved from reference TRBV9 and TRBJ1-2, is DSGVTQTPKHLITATGQRVTLRCSPRSGDLSVYWYQQSLDQGLQFLIQYYNGEERAKGNILERFSAQQFPDLHSELNLSSLELGDSALYFCASSVGDRVGDGYTFGSGTRLTVV.

The chain uses TRBV10-3 and TRBJ1-5; tentatively, D is TRBD1 (5 bases). V was cut by 3 bases and J by 3 bases, with 9 bases left in between. Per germline, CDR1 ENHRY and CDR2 SYGVKD. The CDR3 has 14 amino acids. CDR3 residues: CAISDRQYNQPQHF. CDR3 in DNA: TGTGCCATCAGTGACCGACAGTACAATCAGCCCCAGCATTTT.

This chain links TRBV28 with TRBJ2-7; 10 bases are a match to TRBD1. This CDR3 has 14 residues. The trim removed 5 bases at V and 2 bases at J, leaving 3 bases unmatched. In germline, CDR1 is MDHEN, CDR2 SYDVKM. CDR3 coding DNA: TGTGCCAGCAGTGGGACAGGGGAGGCCTACGAGCAGTACTTC. As protein: CASSGTGEAYEQYF. The whole variable domain, remainder taken from reference TRBV28 and TRBJ2-7, is DVKVTQSSRYLVKRTGEKVFLECVQDMDHENMFWYRQDPGLGLRLIYFSYDVKMKEKGDIPEGYSVSREKKERFSLILESASTNQTSMYLCASSGTGEAYEQYFGPGTRLTVT.

This chain connects TRBV5-1 to TRBJ2-1; D perhaps matches TRBD2 (5 bases). Trimming took 1 base from V and 15 from J, leaving 20 bases between them. This CDR3 spans 14 amino acids. In germline, CDR1 is SGHRS, CDR2 YFSETQ. CDR3 bases: TGCGCCAGCAGCTTGAGCGGCAACTCCGCCTGGGCGTTCTTC. Its translation is CASSLSGNSAWAFF. Full variable domain (remainder filled in from reference TRBV5-1 and TRBJ2-1): KAGVTQTPRYLIKTRGQQVTLSCSPISGHRSVSWYQQTPGQGLQFLFEYFSETQRNKGNFPGRFSGRQFSNSRSEMNVSTLELGDSALYLCASSLSGNSAWAFFGPGTRLTVL.

V is TRBV19 and J is TRBJ1-2, with 9 positions matching TRBD1. Unmatched junction bases numbered 16, after V lost 6 bases and J lost 2 bases. The CDR3 extends over 18 amino acids. The germline gives CDR1 LNHDA, CDR2 SQIVND (reference sequence). The CDR3 loop is CASSRPREVGTGNYGYTF. The CDR3 bases are TGTGCCAGTAGCCGACCGAGGGAAGTAGGGACAGGGAACTATGGCTACACCTTC.

The chain links TRBV5-5 to TRBJ1-5, with D tentatively TRBD1 (5 bases). Looked up from germline, CDR1 is SGHKS and CDR2 is YYEKEE (reference sequence). The length of the CDR3 is 14 residues. V lost 4 bases to trimming and J lost 0 bases, with 8 bases between them. For the CDR3, the DNA is TGTGCCAGCAGCGCCGACAGTAGCAATCAGCCCCAGCATTTT. As protein: CASSADSSNQPQHF. Variable domain in full (rest from reference TRBV5-5 and TRBJ1-5): DAGVTQSPTHLIKTRGQQVTLRCSPISGHKSVSWYQQVLGQGPQFIFQYYEKEERGRGNFPDRFSARQFPNYSSELNVNALLLGDSALYLCASSADSSNQPQHFGDGTRLSIL.

This clone has just one count. The gene calls are TRBV28 and TRBJ1-2; 8 nucleotides agree with TRBD1. The J segment lost 7 bases and the V segment lost 6 bases, leaving 19 bases of the junction unmatched. The CDR3 is made up of 17 amino acids. The germline CDR1 and CDR2 sequences are MDHEN and SYDVKM. DNA of the CDR3: TGTGCCAGCAGCCCCCCCGCCCCGACAGGGGAAGTATCTGGCTACACCTTC. Protein product: CASSPPAPTGEVSGYTF.

The V and J genes are TRBV19 and TRBJ2-7, with D maybe TRBD2 (6 bases). The CDR3 extends over 14 amino acids. V lost 6 bases to trimming and J lost 5 bases, with 17 bases between them. Germline V lookup: CDR1 LNHDA, CDR2 SQIVND (reference sequence). CDR3 region: CASSWGTDNDEQYF. The DNA of the CDR3 is TGTGCCAGTAGCTGGGGGACTGACAACGACGAGCAGTACTTC. Together with reference TRBV19 and TRBJ2-7, the CDR3 gives the full variable domain: DGGITQSPKYLFRKEGQNVTLSCEQNLNHDAMYWYRQDPGQGLRLIYYSQIVNDFQKGDIAEGYSVSREKKESFPLTVTSAQKNPTAFYLCASSWGTDNDEQYFGPGTRLTVT.

This chain uses TRBV5-1 with TRBJ2-5, with 7 bases fitting TRBD1. V lost 0 bases and J lost 2; bases outside the gene matches: 1. In germline, CDR1 is SGHRS, CDR2 YFSETQ. CDR3 length equals 14 residues. CDR3 residues: CASSLGDSQETQYF. In DNA form, the CDR3 reads TGCGCCAGCAGCTTGGGGGACAGTCAAGAGACCCAGTACTTC.

A word on this clone: The sample carries other DNA sequences with the same CDR3. V and J are TRBV5-1 and TRBJ2-3; TRBD2 is a possible D gene (5 bases). V lost 4 bases, J lost 0 bases, and 9 bases lay in between. The CDR3 contains 14 residues. Germline V gene lookup returns CDR1 SGHRS and CDR2 YFSETQ. The CDR3 DNA is TGCGCCAGCAGCCCTGGACTTAGCACAGATACGCAGTATTTT. Protein: CASSPGLSTDTQYF.

In nucleotides, the CDR3 is TGTGCCAGCAGTCCCAGGGGGCTCGGCTACACCTTC. Protein: CASSPRGLGYTF. This chain links TRBV6-5 with TRBJ1-2; TRBD1 matches at 8 bases. Germline-derived CDR1 and CDR2 are MNHEY and SVGAGI. The CDR3 covers 12 residues. With 5 bases clipped from V and 8 bases from J, the junction kept 4 bases outside the gene matches.

The chain links TRBV7-6 to TRBJ2-1; maybe TRBD2 (5 bases). V was shortened by 4 bases and J by 4 bases, with 14 bases between the two germline ends. CDR1 is SGHVS, CDR2 FNYEAQ, per germline. The CDR3 loop spans 15 amino acids. CDR3 sequence (DNA): TGTGCCAGCAGCTATGGACTTCCTTCTTACAATGAGCAGTTCTTC. Translation: CASSYGLPSYNEQFF.

The rearrangement links TRBV29-1 to TRBJ2-2, with D tentatively TRBD1 (6 bases). Germline V gene lookup returns CDR1 SQVTM and CDR2 ANQGSEA. Trimming took off 3 bases at V and 7 bases at J, with 9 bases between the two ends. This CDR3 has 12 residues. Here the CDR3 reads CSVEKGVGELFF. The CDR3 nucleotides are TGCAGCGTTGAGAAGGGGGTCGGGGAGCTGTTTTTT.

This chain connects TRBV30 to TRBJ1-2; 12 bases are shared with TRBD1. The CDR3 extends over 15 amino acids. Germline values: CDR1 GTSNPN, CDR2 SVGIG (reference sequence). The trim removed 4 bases at V and 7 bases at J, leaving 10 bases unmatched. CDR3 nucleotide sequence: TGTGCCTGGAAAAAAACGGGGACAGGGGGCTCTGGCTACACCTTC. Translation: CAWKKTGTGGSGYTF.